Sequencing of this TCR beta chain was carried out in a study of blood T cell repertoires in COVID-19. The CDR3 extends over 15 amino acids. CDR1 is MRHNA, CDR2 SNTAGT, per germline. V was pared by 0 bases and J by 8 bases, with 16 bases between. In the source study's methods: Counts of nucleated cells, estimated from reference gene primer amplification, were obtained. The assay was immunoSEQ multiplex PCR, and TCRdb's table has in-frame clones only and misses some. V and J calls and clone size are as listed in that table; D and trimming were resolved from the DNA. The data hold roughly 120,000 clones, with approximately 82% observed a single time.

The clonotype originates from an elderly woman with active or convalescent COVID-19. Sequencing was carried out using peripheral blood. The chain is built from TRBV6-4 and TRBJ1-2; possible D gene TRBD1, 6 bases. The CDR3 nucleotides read TGTGCCAGCAGTGACTCGGGGGCGGCTGGTAGAGGCTACACCTTC. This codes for CASSDSGAAGRGYTF.